This T cell receptor beta chain was identified in a study of cytomegalovirus exposure and HLA in healthy donors (dated by TCRdb to the late 2010s). Regarding the complete study: An earlier analysis of around 600 of the donors reported 250 to 300 Gb of sequence data and 100 million to 140 million unique TCR beta sequences from about 180 million T cells. Because of strong linkage in the cohort, roughly five DR-DQ haplotypes were treated as single units for association and clustering. The study combined high-throughput TCR immunosequencing, statistical association of individual TCRs with disease status, and machine learning to predict cytomegalovirus infection status. The aim of the study was to test whether cataloging public T cell receptors could identify signatures of past pathogen exposure. An earlier analysis of several hundred of the donors used high-throughput TCR beta sequencing to judge whether each TCR beta V gene segment behaved as functional or pseudogenic. An early release covering roughly 600 HLA-typed donors comprised about 320 gigabases of sequencing data and around 85 million unique TCR sequences. Of the approximately 400 genotyped donors, approximately 80% were placed in the genetic ancestry cluster associated with self-reported Caucasian donors. HLA typing covered class I and class II loci at four-digit resolution. Donor age, sex, ethnicity and CMV serostatus were compiled alongside the repertoire data. Rather than drawing on any new phenotypic data, the later analysis identified candidate immune exposures from TCR beta sequences and the way those sequences occurred across donors. Using immunosequencing, the study profiled T cell repertoires from about 650 subjects and related those repertoires to cytomegalovirus serostatus. In addition to the first cohort of 650 to 750 subjects, a separate validation cohort of 120 different subjects was used. All discovery cohort repertoires had been generated using a single sequencing platform. Across approximately 420 genotyped donors of the cohort, an average of about 240,000 unique TCR beta nucleotide sequences per donor were sequenced, and roughly a sixth of those sequences were non-productive. In a later analysis, previously published TCR beta repertoires from 666 donors were re-analyzed and high-resolution HLA genotyping was added so that TCR occurrence patterns could be studied. Genome-wide SNP genotypes for about three fifths of the roughly 670 donors were used in a later genetic analysis, which treated that subset as a discovery cohort. The number of typed donors differed by locus: roughly 629-640 for A, B, C, DRB1 and DQB1; approximately 530 for DQA1; 606 for DPA1; and some 450 for DPB1. The paper as a whole reports these results and caveats: A later genetic analysis associated a missense DCLRE1C variant with V-gene and J-gene trimming of TCR beta chains, and an independent cohort replicated the association. According to the authors, the approach could potentially be generalized to other disease states and immunological phenotypes. In a later analysis, HLA-associated TCR beta chains showed more clonal expansion and lower generation probabilities than non-associated chains that were equally common. Correlated functional status among segregating V segments might reflect linkage disequilibrium, but an unknown experimental factor could not be ruled out. A later analysis found that most CMV-associated TCR beta chains appeared HLA-restricted, with HLA associations seemingly driven largely by CMV exposure. Compared with the 666-donor mean, donors in an Asian-associated ancestry cluster had fewer N-insertions in productive TCRs, according to a later genetic analysis. The study gave a list of about 160 TCR beta chains associated with cytomegalovirus. Some IMGT-functional V segments, including TRBV6-2 and TRBV6-3, could not be told apart with the 87-base-pair reads, so those segments were excluded. Cytomegalovirus status was reported to be diagnosed by the classifier with high specificity and sensitivity in both the original and validation cohorts. Across donors, most TCR sequences were observed very rarely, whereas some public TCRs were present in many individuals. This cohort had only TCR beta chains sequenced, and the lack of alpha or paired-chain data limited which features could be detected. Because counts were too low, seventeen rarely observed V segments, including chromosome 9 orphons, were excluded from the earlier analysis of a few hundred of the donors. According to a later analysis, TCR association rates differed among HLA loci, with DRB1 alleles showing the most associated TCRs and HLA-C alleles showing the fewest. A later analysis reported that several top co-occurrence clusters appeared linked to parvovirus B19, influenza, CMV and Epstein-Barr virus. In an earlier analysis of about 540 of the donors, most TCR beta V segments were observed in productive rearrangements about 87% or about 30% of the time, broadly matching IMGT annotations. A further reported finding was that TCR beta sequences accurately predicted the HLA-A and HLA-B alleles for most subjects in the first cohort. Presence/absence analyses assumed roughly uniform sequencing depth across donors, an assumption that may not hold. The only immune exposure information available for the cohort was CMV serostatus. A later analysis associated about 17,000 TCR beta sequences with specific HLA alleles at a false discovery rate of 0.05. When HLA alleles, especially DR and DQ, strongly co-occurred, TCR associations were difficult to assign to individual alleles. A group of highly shared sequence variants was considered likely to be a technical artifact of the sequencing pipeline. A few of the identified cytomegalovirus-associated TCR beta chains were confirmed in vitro to be specific for cytomegalovirus antigens. Because some donors lacked HLA typing at each locus, the association tests relied only on the typed subset.

The protocol used for the library was the immunoSEQ multiplex PCR assay. For the multiplex PCR, a mixture combining 60 forward primers for TCR Vbeta segments and 13 reverse primers for TCR Jbeta segments was used. The CDR3 region of rearranged TCR beta genes was amplified from genomic DNA with a multiplex PCR assay. The Illumina HiSeq System was used to sequence the amplified TCR beta libraries as 87-base-pair reads. On the authors' methods: In a later analysis, tens of millions of unique TCR beta chains were counted across the 650 to 750 repertoires, and roughly 10 million of these chains were shared by at least two donors. Raw reads were error-corrected and collapsed into unique sequences with a nearest-neighbor algorithm that merged closely related sequences to remove PCR and sequencing errors. Alignment of CDR3 sequences to IMGT reference sequences was used to assign V, D and J gene segments. For a sequence to be retained, a match of at least six nucleotides to both a V gene segment and a J gene segment was required. A rearrangement was called productive if the CDR3 had no stop codons and remained in frame with V and J, and every other rearrangement was called non-productive. CDR3 was defined by IMGT convention, running from the second conserved V-encoded cysteine to the conserved J-encoded phenylalanine. The earlier analysis of 500 to 600 of the donors excluded sequences that lacked an unambiguous match to a single V gene segment. An earlier analysis of approximately 590 of the donors classified V segments as functional when productive rearrangements were above 56.7% and as segregating when the standard deviation between donors was above 5%. A statistical classification framework was built for diagnosing cytomegalovirus status from the catalog of TCR beta chain sequences. In a later analysis, V and J genes were assigned by comparing TCR nucleotide sequences against IMGT/GENE-DB human TR gene sequences. A later analysis assigned CDR3 sequences and most-parsimonious VDJ recombination scenarios with the TCRdist pipeline. A later analysis defined each TCR beta chain by its CDR3 amino acid sequence plus V-gene family, and excluded reads lacking a unique V-gene family. To address suspected cross-contamination and a sequencing artifact, a later analysis removed roughly 580 highly shared, low-generation-probability nucleotide sequences. In a later analysis, a clonal expansion index for each public chain was calculated from normalized within-repertoire ranks of inferred template counts. A later analysis computed generation probabilities with a VDJ recombination model fitted to out-of-frame rearrangements, and checked the results against IGoR. A later analysis scored TCR-TCR, TCR-HLA and TCR-CMV co-occurrence with hypergeometric tests, applying a repertoire-size bias correction to TCR pairs. False discovery rates were estimated in a later analysis by permuting HLA or CMV assignments 20 times. In a later analysis, co-occurring TCRs were grouped using DBSCAN, with TCRdist sequence similarity added in when clustering inside HLA-allele-positive subsets. Co-occurrence clustering excluded repertoires with fewer than 30,000 or more than 120,000 public chains, plus five with anomalous nucleotide sharing. Sourced from immuneACCESS, this table was stored by TCRdb with only in-frame sequences that have V and J called. A share of the clones is absent; for the studies checked, an unresolved V gene accounts for under half, and the remainder has no known explanation. V and J calls and clone size are as listed in that table; D and trimming were resolved from the DNA. Present in this sample are about 130,000 clones, 80% to 90% of which were seen just once. Over 4.5% of the sample belongs to the ten largest clones.

The cohort consisted of 670 or so healthy bone marrow donors. All cohort members were sampled while nominally healthy, although unrecorded immune exposures were likely present. The donor tested CMV seropositive, placing the donor among the 250 to 350 seropositive members of the cohort. A peripheral blood sample was collected from each donor, and TCR beta sequencing was performed on peripheral blood mononuclear cells. Genomic DNA was extracted from the blood cell samples with the Qiagen DNeasy Blood Extraction Kit. A word on this clone: Its cognate antigen has yet to be identified. The record has no base qualities; no much larger clone is one base away.

Spanning cysteine to phenylalanine, the CDR3 consists of 14 amino acids. Only the CDR3 portion is preserved as DNA: 42 bases, with reading frame beginning at the first base. Between the V and J ends, shortened by 6 bases and 7 bases respectively, the junction contains 15 bases. CDR1 and CDR2, looked up from the germline V gene (reference sequence), are MNHEY and SMNVEV. Sample: PBMCs. The chain was built from TRBV27 and TRBJ1-4, and TRBD1 may be the D gene, going by 5 matching bases. The source of this sequence is a middle-aged woman in good health and CMV-seropositive. The CDR3 amino acid sequence is: CASSRDSNAEKLFF. The DNA sequence reads TGTGCCAGCAGCCGTGACAGTAACGCTGAAAAACTGTTTTTT.